Below, 19 T cell receptor beta chains from the same sample are listed, as sequenced in a study of CD8+ T cells in alopecia areata. In each case, RNA was isolated and then reverse transcribed into cDNA as the sequencing template. Here immunoSEQ multiplex PCR was the method, and the copy in TCRdb shows in-frame clones only, minus some. Of about 140,000 clones listed, 51% are singletons. Source: CD4+ T cells sorted from blood, taken at week 0. The source is a human donor with alopecia areata.

This clone came up a few times. V is TRBV29-1 and J is TRBJ2-7, with 12 bases lining up with TRBD2. The CDR3 is 14 residues long. The V and J ends lost 7 bases and 7 bases, in that order; junction bases with no gene match: 11. In germline, CDR1 is SQVTM, CDR2 ANQGSEA. CDR3 sequence reads: CSARTSGKPLEQYF. The CDR3 nucleotides read TGCAGCGCTAGGACTAGCGGGAAACCCCTGGAGCAGTACTTC.

The chain recombines TRBV10-3 with TRBJ2-7, with D possibly being TRBD2 (5 bases). This CDR3 is built from 14 residues. CDR1 is ENHRY, CDR2 SYGVKD, per germline. With 4 bases removed from V and 2 bases from J, the gap between germline ends came to 12 bases. The CDR3 coding sequence is TGTGCCATCAGTGCGGGGTTGCGGGCCTACGAGCAGTACTTC. It encodes CAISAGLRAYEQYF.

This chain uses TRBV4-1 with TRBJ2-7; the D call may be TRBD1 or TRBD2 (6 bases each). Germline assignment: CDR1 MGHRA and CDR2 YSYEKL. The CDR3 consists of 15 residues. V lost 4 bases and J lost 3, with 16 bases in between. CDR3 nucleotides: TGCGCCAGCAGCCGGCCATCGGGGGCGAACTACGAGCAGTACTTC. Amino acids: CASSRPSGANYEQYF.

V and J are TRBV30 and TRBJ2-3; possibly TRBD1 for D (5 bases). Germline CDR1 is GTSNPN and CDR2 is SVGIG (reference sequence). Deletions cut 2 bases from V and 6 bases from J, with 9 bases between. CDR3 length: 12 amino acids. CDR3 DNA: TGTGCCTGGAGTTCAGGGATGGATACGCAGTATTTT. Its translation: CAWSSGMDTQYF.

The V and J genes are TRBV10-3 and TRBJ2-7; 8 bases fit TRBD2. The CDR3 totals 14 residues. The V segment lost 4 bases and the J segment 0 bases; nucleotides outside the gene matches: 2. Germline loops: CDR1 ENHRY, CDR2 SYGVKD. The CDR3 region is CAISVAGGSYEQYF. The CDR3 nucleotides read TGTGCCATCAGTGTGGCGGGGGGCTCCTACGAGCAGTACTTC.

V and J are TRBV7-9 and TRBJ1-1; possible D gene TRBD1, 6 bases. The CDR3 loop spans 12 amino acids. Per the germline V gene, CDR1 is SEHNR and CDR2 is FQNEAQ (reference sequence). V lost 3 bases and J 7 bases, leaving 9 bases between the germline ends. In DNA, the CDR3 is TGTGCCAGCAGCTTCAGGGGCATTGAAGCTTTCTTT. Translated: CASSFRGIEAFF.

This clone was picked up one time. V and J are TRBV15 and TRBJ2-1; tentatively, D is TRBD2 (5 bases). The CDR3 contains 14 residues. In germline, CDR1 is LNHNV, CDR2 YYDKDF (reference sequence). The V end lost 0 bases, the J end lost 15 bases, and 18 bases lay between the germline ends. In DNA, the CDR3 is TGTGCCACCAGCAGAGATCTATTCGGCGGGTCGTTGTTCTTC. Amino acids: CATSRDLFGGSLFF.

The chain employs TRBV11-2 and TRBJ2-6; D is unresolved. CDR1 is SGHAT, CDR2 FQNNGV, per germline. Trimming stripped 5 bases from V and 1 base from J, with 9 bases between. There are 15 residues in the CDR3. The DNA for the CDR3 is TGTGCCAGCAGCGTCGATAATTCTGGGGCCAACGTCCTGACTTTC. Translation: CASSVDNSGANVLTF.

This clone was counted once. The chain joins TRBV30 to TRBJ2-7; weak D call: TRBD1 (5 bases). Germline CDR1 reads GTSNPN; CDR2 reads SVGIG (reference sequence). The CDR3 totals 13 residues. Trimming removed 2 bases at V and 2 bases at J, with 10 bases between. The CDR3 protein is CAWSRGRAYEQYF. The CDR3 DNA follows: TGTGCCTGGAGTAGGGGCCGAGCCTACGAGCAGTACTTC. Looking up the rest from reference TRBV30 and TRBJ2-7 gives the full variable domain: SQTIHQWPATLVQPVGSPLSLECTVEGTSNPNLYWYRQAAGRGLQLLFYSVGIGQISSEVPQNLSASRPQDRQFILSSKKLLLSDSGFYLCAWSRGRAYEQYFGPGTRLTVT.

A note on this clone: Within the sample, other DNA sequences also encode this same CDR3. This chain connects TRBV28 to TRBJ1-2, with TRBD1 identical over 8 bases. This CDR3 has 15 amino acids. The V and J ends lost 7 bases and 7 bases, in that order; junction bases with no gene match: 14. Germline CDR1 is MDHEN and CDR2 is SYDVKM. This CDR3 is CASTQWGNRGFGYTF. The DNA of the CDR3 is TGTGCCAGCACCCAGTGGGGGAACAGGGGGTTTGGCTACACCTTC.

This rearrangement joins TRBV29-1 to TRBJ2-7, with D hard to call. Deletions cut 3 bases from V and 2 bases from J, with 11 bases between. Germline V gene sequence: CDR1 SQVTM, CDR2 ANQGSEA. This CDR3 contains 13 residues. CDR3 region: CSVEDLGTYEQYF. CDR3 DNA sequence: TGCAGCGTTGAGGACCTGGGTACCTACGAGCAGTACTTC.

The CDR3 reads CAWSGSRGPPYEQYF. CDR3 nucleotides: TGTGCCTGGAGCGGAAGCAGGGGCCCGCCCTACGAGCAGTACTTC. This chain connects TRBV30 to TRBJ2-7; tentatively, D is TRBD1 (6 bases). In germline, CDR1 is GTSNPN, CDR2 SVGIG (reference sequence). The CDR3 covers 15 residues. Trimming cost V 3 bases and J 2 bases, with 17 bases left between them. The full variable domain, in which reference TRBV30 and TRBJ2-7 provide the parts outside the CDR3, is SQTIHQWPATLVQPVGSPLSLECTVEGTSNPNLYWYRQAAGRGLQLLFYSVGIGQISSEVPQNLSASRPQDRQFILSSKKLLLSDSGFYLCAWSGSRGPPYEQYFGPGTRLTVT.

The chain uses TRBV10-3 and TRBJ2-5, with unresolved D. This CDR3 is 14 amino acids long. Germline V CDR1 and CDR2: ENHRY, SYGVKD. Deletions cut 0 bases from V and 1 base from J, with 6 bases between. The CDR3 nucleotides are TGTGCCATCAGTGAGTCGGGCAGCCAAGAGACCCAGTACTTC. It encodes CAISESGSQETQYF.

This clone occurred a few times. This chain links TRBV25-1 with TRBJ2-4; 12 positions agree with TRBD2. CDR1 and CDR2 from the germline V gene are MGHDK and SYGVNS. Germline trimming cut 10 bases from V and 6 bases from J; bases unmatched to any gene: 16. CDR3 size: 17 residues. CDR3 bases: TGTGCCACTCCGGAGGGGGCTAGCGGGAGGGCCGGAAACATTCAGTACTTC. Residues: CATPEGASGRAGNIQYF.

This clone was observed a single time. The chain recombines TRBV30 with TRBJ2-7; no firm D call. The CDR3 has 14 amino acids. CDR1 is GTSNPN, CDR2 SVGIG, per germline (reference sequence). V lost 3 bases and J 7 bases, leaving 19 bases between the germline ends. Here the CDR3 reads CAWSSRTLSGEQYF. The CDR3 region has the DNA TGTGCCTGGAGCTCCCGGACCCTATCTGGGGAGCAGTACTTC.

This clone has only a few counts. The genes are TRBV5-1 and TRBJ2-5; a possible D gene is TRBD1 (5 bases). The CDR3 contains 15 residues. Germline values: CDR1 SGHRS, CDR2 YFSETQ. V was trimmed by 1 base and J by 0 bases, leaving 10 bases between them. The CDR3 spells CASSLFSGNQETQYF. CDR3 DNA sequence: TGCGCCAGCAGCTTGTTTTCAGGGAACCAAGAGACCCAGTACTTC.

V gene TRBV29-1 combines with J gene TRBJ2-7; TRBD2 matches 9 bases. CDR1 and CDR2 from the germline V gene are SQVTM and ANQGSEA. The CDR3 has 12 residues. V was pared by 6 bases and J by 6 bases, with 6 bases of the junction left unmatched. For the CDR3, the DNA is TGCAGCGTCCGGACTAGCGTCGGCGAGCAGTACTTC. Encoded protein: CSVRTSVGEQYF.

The chain has TRBV10-3 and TRBJ1-5; D is undetermined. V was shortened by 4 bases and J by 3 bases, with 7 bases between the two germline ends. CDR3 length equals 13 residues. The germline V gene has CDR1 ENHRY and CDR2 SYGVKD. As DNA, the CDR3 is TGTGCCATCAGTGGTTACACCAATCAGCCCCAGCATTTT. It encodes CAISGYTNQPQHF.

V usage is TRBV30 and J usage is TRBJ1-1, with TRBD1 identical over 7 bases. The CDR3 contains 11 residues. V lost 7 bases to trimming and J lost 5 bases; unmatched junction nucleotides: 4. Germline V gives CDR1 GTSNPN, CDR2 SVGIG (reference sequence). CDR3 region: CALQGWTEAFF. As DNA, the CDR3 is TGTGCCTTACAGGGGTGGACTGAAGCTTTCTTT.